Presented here are 17 T cell receptor beta chains from one specimen sequenced in a study of tumor and adjacent non-tumor tissue in lung cancer. The template was RNA from unsorted bulk tissue. A modified ARM-PCR protocol with three rounds of nested PCR amplified TCRbeta. A single record per CDR3 protein comes from TCRdb applying MiXCR to the multiplex PCR reads. The sample contains over 130,000 distinct CDR3 sequences, around 60% of which appear only once. Source material: lung tumor tissue. These receptors were obtained from a man in his sixties with small cell lung cancer.

This clonotype was picked up many times. This chain uses TRBV5-4 with TRBJ2-1, with D perhaps matching TRBD2 (5 bases). The germline V gene has CDR1 SGHNT and CDR2 YYREEE (reference sequence). Trimming took off 4 bases at V and 4 bases at J, with 15 bases between the two ends. The CDR3 totals 15 residues. Written as DNA, the CDR3 is TGTGCCAGCAGCCCCAGGATGGGGAGATACAATGAGCAGTTCTTC. Translating it yields CASSPRMGRYNEQFF.

The chain combines TRBV20-1 with TRBJ2-5; D is possibly TRBD2 (6 bases). V lost 2 bases and J lost 5, with 18 bases in between. Looked up from germline, CDR1 is DFQATT and CDR2 is SNEGSKA (reference sequence). This CDR3 contains 15 residues. The CDR3 loop is CSARIARDSGETQYF. The CDR3 region has the DNA TGCAGTGCTAGAATAGCCCGGGACTCTGGGGAGACCCAGTACTTC.

To note about this clonotype: Being one base from a much bigger clone, this may be a read error. The chain's CDR3 is CSVRKTPSEKQFF. The CDR3 nucleotides are TGCAGCGTTAGGAAGACACCCTCCGAAAAACAGTTTTTT. This chain uses TRBV29-1 with TRBJ1-4; D not certain. Germline assignment: CDR1 SQVTM and CDR2 ANQGSEA. The CDR3 spans 13 residues.

On this clonotype itself: The CDR3 end shows no conserved phenylalanine or tryptophan, and so a read error is likely. The chain links TRBV12-3 or TRBV12-4 to TRBJ2-1, with D perhaps TRBD2 (6 bases). The germline V and J ends were trimmed by 3 bases and 12 bases, with 33 bases remaining between them. This CDR3 comprises 19 residues. CDR3 nucleotide sequence: TGTGCCAGCAGTTTGTTCTCCACGAGGCCCGCGGGGCCTCCCCGTGGGCAGTTCTCC. It translates to CASSLFSTRPAGPPRGQFS.

The chain recombines TRBV20-1 with TRBJ2-4, with TRBD1 matching 7 bases. In germline, CDR1 is DFQATT, CDR2 SNEGSKA (reference sequence). The CDR3 contains 14 residues. CDR3 residues: CNATGTAVGSIQYF. CDR3 sequence (DNA): TGCAATGCGACCGGGACAGCTGTGGGGAGCATTCAGTACTTC.

Worth noting for this clonotype: Germline and junction disagree at one end, which may indicate a read error. The rearrangement links TRBV28 to TRBJ2-4; possible D gene TRBD2, 5 bases. The CDR3 length is 16 residues. CDR1 MDHEN and CDR2 SYDVKM come from the germline V gene. The DNA of the CDR3 is TGTGCCAACAGTGGCAGGACCTTTCTAGCCATAAACATTCAGTACTTC. Translated, it gives CANSGRTFLAINIQYF.

V is TRBV9 and J is TRBJ2-1; TRBD2 matches 9 bases. Looked up from germline, CDR1 is SGDLS and CDR2 is YYNGEE. The V and J ends lost 3 bases and 9 bases, in that order; junction bases with no gene match: 7. CDR3 length equals 14 residues. CDR3 amino acids: CASSATSGGSEQFF. In DNA form, the CDR3 reads TGTGCCAGCAGCGCGACTAGCGGAGGAAGTGAGCAGTTCTTC. Combining the CDR3 with reference TRBV9 and TRBJ2-1 gives the whole variable domain DSGVTQTPKHLITATGQRVTLRCSPRSGDLSVYWYQQSLDQGLQFLIQYYNGEERAKGNILERFSAQQFPDLHSELNLSSLELGDSALYFCASSATSGGSEQFFGPGTRLTVL.

A word on this clonotype: One base away lies a much larger clone, so this may be a sequencing read error. The rearrangement links TRBV6-5 to TRBJ2-3; possible D gene TRBD2, 5 bases. The CDR3 covers 13 residues. CDR1 is MNHEY and CDR2 is SVGAGI in the germline V gene. The CDR3 is CASRHPSIDTQYF. As DNA, the CDR3 is TGTGCCAGCAGACACCCTAGCATAGATACGCAGTATTTT.

Concerning this clonotype itself: This clone may be a read error of a much larger clone one base away. The rearrangement links TRBV12-3 or TRBV12-4 to TRBJ1-1; 7 nucleotides match TRBD1. There are 15 residues in the CDR3. This CDR3 reads CASTLNRGLGTEAFF. In DNA form, the CDR3 reads TGTGCCAGCACTTTAAACAGGGGTCTAGGAACTGAAGCTTTCTTT.

On this clonotype itself: The junction differs from germline at one of its ends, possibly a read error. This chain connects TRBV11-3 to TRBJ2-1; 7 bases map to TRBD1. Germline lookup yields CDR1 SGHNT and CDR2 YENEEA. The CDR3 is 13 residues long. The DNA of the CDR3 is TGTGCCAGCAGTTCGGGACAGTACAAAGAGCAGTTCTTC. Its protein product is CASSSGQYKEQFF.

At least ten counts were recorded for this clonotype. The chain employs TRBV20-1 and TRBJ2-1; D remains ambiguous. CDR1 is DFQATT and CDR2 is SNEGSKA in the germline V gene (reference sequence). Trimming removed 3 bases at V and 0 bases at J, with 15 bases between. This CDR3 is 16 amino acids long. The CDR3 nucleotides read TGCAGTGCTAGTAAGGATGTAGTGAGCTCCTACAATGAGCAGTTCTTC. Its translation is CSASKDVVSSYNEQFF.

Details on this clonotype: At one of its ends the junction is not consistent with the germline gene, which may arise from a read error. This chain links TRBV6-5 with TRBJ1-2, with 7 bases matching TRBD1. This CDR3 spans 14 amino acids. CDR1 is MNHEY and CDR2 is SVGAGI in the germline V gene. CDR3 sequence (DNA): TGTACCAGCAGATACCGGACAGGAAACTATGGATACACCTTC. Translation: CTSRYRTGNYGYTF.

This clonotype has more than one count but fewer than ten. The V and J genes are TRBV4-1 and TRBJ2-4, with D tentatively TRBD2 (5 bases). Germline CDR1 MGHRA, CDR2 YSYEKL. Deletions cut 0 bases from V and 2 bases from J, with 14 bases between. The CDR3 spans 17 residues. This CDR3 reads CASSQDPSGLSKNIQYF. The CDR3, as DNA: TGCGCCAGCAGCCAAGATCCTTCGGGGTTATCCAAAAACATTCAGTACTTC.

Regarding this clonotype: This sequence may be a read error, since a much larger clone differs from it by one base. The rearrangement uses TRBV5-1 and TRBJ2-1; a weak D match, TRBD2 (5 bases). The CDR3 extends over 17 amino acids. Germline V CDR1 and CDR2: SGHRS, YFSETQ. CDR3 nucleotides: TGCGCCATCAGCTCGGTATCCCCTAGCTCGGGCATCAATGAGCAGTTCTTC. Its protein product is CAISSVSPSSGINEQFF.

On this clonotype itself: With a much larger clone just one base away, this may be a read error. V and J are TRBV29-1 and TRBJ2-3; 11 bases align to TRBD2. Germline CDR1 is SQVTM and CDR2 is ANQGSEA. The ends lost 4 bases at V and 5 bases at J; junction bases unmatched: 8. The CDR3 spans 15 residues. CDR3 sequence (DNA): TGCAGCGTTGGTACTAGCGGGGGCGGGGGAGATACGCAGTATTTT. Its protein product is CSVGTSGGGGDTQYF.

About this clonotype: A much larger clone lies one base from this, so it may be a read error. The rearrangement joins TRBV28 to TRBJ1-2, with D uncertain. Germline V gives CDR1 MDHEN, CDR2 SYDVKM. V lost 2 bases to trimming and J lost 8 bases, with 12 bases between them. The length of the CDR3 is 13 residues. CDR3 sequence: CASSLVHVQGYTF. The CDR3 DNA follows: TGTGCCAGCAGTTTAGTTCATGTCCAGGGCTACACCTTC.

Details on this clonotype: Germline and junction disagree at one end, which may indicate a read error. This chain joins TRBV11-1 and TRBJ2-3, with D maybe TRBD1 (5 bases). This CDR3 comprises 14 residues. Per germline, CDR1 SGHAT and CDR2 FQDESV (reference sequence). CDR3 bases: TGCGCCAGCAGCTCAACCCAGGAGACAGATATGCAGTATTTT. Amino acid sequence: CASSSTQETDMQYF.